This T cell receptor (beta chain) was identified in a study of tumor-infiltrating lymphocytes in primary liver carcinoma. Study information: There were roughly 3.65 to 7.5 million productive TCRbeta reads per sample, a yield similar across tissue types.

Co-extraction of RNA and DNA was performed on about 19-30 mg of unsorted bulk tissue. Histology found more than 80% viable tumor cells per sample. The investigators made TCR beta cDNA from around 540 ng total RNA, using a constant-region primer. Generation of the TCR beta libraries relied on three nested multiplex PCR rounds using slightly modified ARM-PCR. The first two PCR rounds used TRBV1-TRBV30 forward primers with a C-beta reverse primer, approximately 11 cycles each. TCRdb re-called the multiplex PCR reads with MiXCR, one entry per CDR3 protein. This sample has about 97,000 distinct CDR3 sequences; about 70% occur once, and the top ten carry 12%. This CDR3 is 12 amino acids long. Germline V gene lookup returns CDR1 ENHRY and CDR2 SYGVKD. In this sample, this clonotype turned up once. A junction boundary mismatches the germline segment, possibly from a read error.

V is TRBV10-3 and J is TRBJ1-1, with TRBD1 as a possible D gene (6 bases). The sample taken for sequencing was liver tumor tissue from sampling region 2. Subset: tumor region T2, inferior pole. This sequence was found in a woman between 55 and 75 years old with primary liver carcinoma and hepatitis B virus infection. The DNA for the CDR3 is TGTGCCATCAGTGGATGGGGGGCTGAATCTTTCTTT. This translates into CAISGWGAESFF.